This TCR beta chain was obtained from a study of vaccination and CD4 T cells after COVID-19. The CDR3 runs 18 residues. V gave up 1 base and J gave up 3 bases; unmatched junction bases: 9. Germline CDR1 and CDR2: LGHNA and YNFKEQ. Sequenced with the Oncomine TCR Beta short-read assay was DNA taken from cultured CD4+ T cells. TCRdb reprocessed the PCR reads with MiXCR, giving one entry per CDR3 protein. Of some 22,000 distinct CDR3 sequences listed, around 68% are singletons. Of note for this clonotype: Its antigen is not known.

Indicated treatment: 10-day PBMC culture with coronavirus spike peptide pools or control peptides (ViraFEST assay). Replacement of half the medium with fresh IL-2 medium took place on days 3 and 7. The receptor was isolated from a human donor who received a COVID-19 vaccine. The source was CD4+ T cells from blood, cultured in vitro, collected before SARS-CoV-2 vaccination. This chain connects TRBV4-2 to TRBJ1-6; TRBD1 matches at 7 bases. In DNA, the CDR3 is TGTGCCAGCAGCCAAGCCCCGACAGGGATGTACTATAATTCACCCCTCCACTTT. Its translation is CASSQAPTGMYYNSPLHF.